This T cell receptor (beta chain) was captured by sequencing in a study of long-term antiretroviral therapy in people with HIV. Findings of the study overall: Against controls, HIV repertoires showed narrower ranges of CDR3 length. Neither ART adherence, viral resistance nor therapy changes were documented. Clonal expansions arising prior to ART prevailed in the repertoire at every time point.

Remarks on this clone: Its specificity is not known.

The assay, immunoSEQ v3.0, was run at survey level. Profiling relied on immunoSEQ multiplex PCR, and the TCRdb table lists in-frame clones only, not all of them. The data show over 15,000 clones, around 84% seen once. Germline CDR1 and CDR2: SQVTM and ANQGSEA. The length of the CDR3 is 13 residues. Trimming shortened V by 3 bases and J by 2 bases, and 10 bases separated the two germline ends. The origin of this receptor is a woman aged 40 to 50 with HIV. This rearrangement joins TRBV29-1 to TRBJ1-1, with D maybe TRBD1 (5 bases). Sequences were derived from unsorted PBMCs, sampled 0.5 years after starting antiretroviral therapy. The CDR3, as DNA: TGCAGCGTTGAGCGCCAGGGAAACACTGAAGCTTTCTTT. Protein product: CSVERQGNTEAFF.